This T cell receptor beta chain was identified during a study of blood T cells in healthy people across ages. Findings and limits, study-wide: There were more naive CD4+ cells and higher diversity in long-lived donors than in aged donors.

Combining a sample-barcoded 5' primer with a J-beta primer mix, a second PCR ran for 7 to 11 cycles. Each TCR beta cDNA got a 12-nucleotide random molecular identifier. From the 5' RACE reads, TCRdb called clonotypes with MiXCR, one entry per CDR3 protein. This sample has approximately 800,000 distinct CDR3 sequences, with around a quarter found just once. The CDR3 spans 15 residues. CDR1 and CDR2 (germline): SEHNR, FQNEAQ (reference sequence). Russia was home to the donors, healthy Caucasian individuals aged roughly 6 to 90. As regards this clonotype: Its cognate antigen is unknown.

This sample also belongs to another study, concerning T cells of mothers and their children. That report notes: A few healthy Caucasian mothers, along with their six children, served as the donors.

Material for sequencing was blood. This sequence originates from a boy between 10 and 17 years old in good health. V is TRBV7-9 and J is TRBJ2-5; no clear D. TRBJ2-1 matches the DNA end more closely, so the J call is doubtful. The CDR3 reads CASSLTGSTYNEQFF. The CDR3 bases are TGTGCCAGCAGCTTAACTGGGTCCACCTACAATGAGCAGTTCTTC.